The clone carrying this T cell receptor (beta chain) showed up just a few times. V dropped 10 bases and J dropped 5 bases, with 23 bases sitting between them. Per the germline V gene, CDR1 is MNHNY and CDR2 is SVGAGI (reference sequence). The CDR3 spans 15 residues. The sample originates from a study of blood T cell repertoires in COVID-19. Study context: Collection of acute and convalescent COVID-19 samples took place in the United States, Italy and Spain. T cells, B-cell-depleted T cells, or PBMCs provided the cDNA or gDNA that served as material.

In the original workflow: It was from reference gene primer amplification that nucleated cell counts were estimated. Data came from immunoSEQ multiplex PCR; TCRdb stores just in-frame clones and leaves some out. The V and J calls and clone size come from that table; D and trimming were worked out from the DNA. The sample carries some 150,000 clones, roughly 74% recorded once. J is TRBJ1-1 and V is TRBV6-6; possible D gene TRBD1, 5 bases. This TCR derives from a woman of 80 years or more with acute or convalescent COVID-19. The specimen was peripheral blood. CDR3 in amino acids: CATRDSIWGRTEAFF. DNA of the CDR3: TGTGCCACGAGGGACTCCATATGGGGACGGACTGAAGCTTTCTTT.